Listed here are 5 T cell receptor beta chains from one sample, sequenced in a study of cytomegalovirus exposure and HLA in healthy donors. Both 60 Vbeta primers and 13 Jbeta primers went into the PCR. Clones were sequenced by immunoSEQ multiplex PCR, and TCRdb holds only the in-frame ones, with some missing. The table lists 100,000 or so clones, 77% of them singletons. The material sequenced was PBMCs. Receptors originate from a man between 40 and 49 years old in good health and CMV-seropositive.

The gene calls are TRBV4-1 and TRBJ2-7; 7 positions match TRBD2. V trimming: 3 bases; J trimming: 3 bases; junction bases outside the gene matches: 11. Germline loops: CDR1 MGHRA, CDR2 YSYEKL. This CDR3 comprises 16 residues. The CDR3 region is CASSHALGGEGYEQYF. For the CDR3, the DNA is TGCGCCAGCAGCCACGCCCTGGGAGGGGAAGGCTACGAGCAGTACTTC.

J is TRBJ2-1 and V is TRBV11-3, with D possibly matching TRBD2 (5 bases). This CDR3 is 18 amino acids long. Trimming took 4 bases from V and 0 from J, leaving 19 bases between them. The V gene's germline CDR1 is SGHNT and CDR2 YENEEA. CDR3 region: CASSSFYSVTSSYNEQFF. CDR3 nucleotides: TGTGCCAGCAGCTCATTCTACAGTGTAACTAGCTCCTACAATGAGCAGTTCTTC.

The chain has TRBV4-3 and TRBJ2-3; no definite D call. Trimming cost V 3 bases and J 2 bases, with 12 bases left between them. The CDR3 covers 15 residues. Germline CDR1 reads LGHNA; CDR2 reads YSLEER. The CDR3 here is CASSHSSGFTDTQYF. CDR3 nucleotide sequence: TGCGCCAGCAGCCATTCATCCGGGTTCACAGATACGCAGTATTTT.

The rearrangement links TRBV28 to TRBJ2-5, with TRBD1 identical over 7 bases. CDR1 is MDHEN and CDR2 is SYDVKM in the germline V gene. Trimming cost V 5 bases and J 5 bases; bases outside gene matches: 8. This CDR3 has 14 residues. CDR3 region: CASSRQTGLETQYF. CDR3 sequence (DNA): TGTGCCAGCAGTCGTCAGACAGGGCTCGAGACCCAGTACTTC.

The chain joins TRBV19 to TRBJ1-1, with D possibly matching TRBD1 (5 bases). There are 13 residues in the CDR3. V was pared by 5 bases and J by 1 base, with 8 bases between. The germline CDR1 and CDR2 sequences are LNHDA and SQIVND (reference sequence). CDR3: CASSRQRNTEAFF. The CDR3 DNA sequence: TGTGCCAGTAGTCGACAGAGGAACACTGAAGCTTTCTTT.